Presented here are 20 T cell receptor beta chains from one specimen sequenced in a study of blood T cell repertoires in COVID-19. Clones were sequenced by immunoSEQ multiplex PCR, and TCRdb holds only the in-frame ones, with some missing. The repertoire holds under 95,000 clones, with about 89% as singletons. The source material was peripheral blood. The receptors were gathered from a human donor with acute or convalescent COVID-19. The donor label of this sample is uncertain.

V usage is TRBV6-6 and J usage is TRBJ2-2, with D perhaps matching TRBD1 (5 bases). The CDR3 sequence is 14 residues long. With 8 bases removed from V and 0 bases from J, the gap between germline ends came to 10 bases. Looked up from germline, CDR1 is MNHNY and CDR2 is SVGAGI (reference sequence). DNA of the CDR3: TGTGCCAGCCGCAGGGCCACGAACACCGGGGAGCTGTTTTTT. Its protein is CASRRATNTGELFF.

This CDR3 reads CASRLDRSTEAFF. In DNA, the CDR3 is TGTGCCAGCAGATTAGACAGGTCCACTGAAGCTTTCTTT. The chain links TRBV2 to TRBJ1-1; D perhaps matches TRBD1 (6 bases). Germline CDR1 is SNHLY and CDR2 is FYNNEI. Between the trimmed V and J ends, which lost 6 bases and 4 bases, there was a span of 12 bases. The CDR3 has 13 amino acids.

This chain connects TRBV5-1 to TRBJ2-5; 8 bases fit TRBD1. The V gene's germline CDR1 is SGHRS and CDR2 YFSETQ. The ends lost 3 bases at V and 5 bases at J; junction bases unmatched: 6. CDR3 length: 14 amino acids. The CDR3 region has the DNA TGCGCCAGCAGCTCTAGGACAGGGAGCGAGACCCAGTACTTC. Its translation is CASSSRTGSETQYF. The full variable domain, in which reference TRBV5-1 and TRBJ2-5 provide the parts outside the CDR3, is KAGVTQTPRYLIKTRGQQVTLSCSPISGHRSVSWYQQTPGQGLQFLFEYFSETQRNKGNFPGRFSGRQFSNSRSEMNVSTLELGDSALYLCASSSRTGSETQYFGPGTRLLVL.

The CDR3 loop reads CASSSTSGGNTQYF. The CDR3 bases are TGTGCCAGCAGCTCGACTAGCGGGGGGAATACGCAGTATTTT. V and J are TRBV7-3 and TRBJ2-3; 13 bases are a match to TRBD2. The V and J ends lost 4 bases and 7 bases, in that order; junction bases with no gene match: 2. The CDR3 has 14 residues. Germline V gene sequence: CDR1 SGHTA, CDR2 FQGTGA.

This chain joins TRBV11-3 and TRBJ2-7; D may be TRBD1 (6 bases). Trimming cost V 7 bases and J 1 base, with 17 bases left between them. The CDR3 consists of 15 residues. Germline CDR1 SGHNT, CDR2 YENEEA. The CDR3 DNA reads as TGTGCCAGCAACCACGGAGTGGGGGCATCCTACGAGCAGTACTTC. It yields the protein CASNHGVGASYEQYF. The full variable domain, completed using reference TRBV11-3 and TRBJ2-7, is EAGVVQSPRYKIIEKKQPVAFWCNPISGHNTLYWYLQNLGQGPELLIRYENEEAVDDSQLPKDRFSAERLKGVDSTLKIQPAELGDSAVYLCASNHGVGASYEQYFGPGTRLTVT.

V usage is TRBV6-5 and J usage is TRBJ1-3, with 9 nucleotides matching TRBD1. V trimming: 6 bases; J trimming: 4 bases; junction bases outside the gene matches: 7. This CDR3 is built from 15 residues. Looked up from germline, CDR1 is MNHEY and CDR2 is SVGAGI. The CDR3 region is CASSTGTGLGNTIYF. The CDR3, as DNA: TGTGCCAGCAGCACCGGGACAGGGTTAGGAAACACCATATATTTT.

This clone has a handful of counts. In nucleotides, the CDR3 is TGTGCCAGCAGCTGGGGGACTAGCGGGGGGCCCTCTAGAGGGACCCAGTACTTC. This encodes CASSWGTSGGPSRGTQYF. The chain couples TRBV7-9 to TRBJ2-5; TRBD2 aligns across 15 bases. Per the germline V gene, CDR1 is SEHNR and CDR2 is FQNEAQ (reference sequence). This CDR3 is built from 18 residues. The V gene end was trimmed by 4 bases and the J gene end by 7 bases; junction bases not matched to a gene: 13.

The rearrangement joins TRBV2 to TRBJ2-1, with a possible D match to TRBD2 (6 bases). Per the germline V gene, CDR1 is SNHLY and CDR2 is FYNNEI. This CDR3 comprises 14 residues. The V and J ends lost 5 bases and 0 bases respectively, with 8 bases between them. The CDR3 region has the DNA TGTGCCAGCAGTCGGGGGAGCTCCTACAATGAGCAGTTCTTC. This codes for CASSRGSSYNEQFF.

The chain uses TRBV13 and TRBJ1-3; 10 bases fit TRBD1. V shed 5 bases and J 1 base; nucleotides not matched to a gene: 5. Germline V gene sequence: CDR1 PRHDT, CDR2 FYEKMQ (reference sequence). There are 16 residues in the CDR3. The CDR3 spells CASSRRDRGSGNTIYF. The CDR3 nucleotides are TGTGCCAGCAGCAGGCGGGACAGGGGTTCTGGAAACACCATATATTTT.

The CDR3 DNA reads TGTGCCAGCAGCGTATCCGGGGGGGGGAACACCGGGGAGCTGTTTTTT. Encoded protein: CASSVSGGGNTGELFF. The rearrangement uses TRBV9 and TRBJ2-2; 8 bases match TRBD2. Trimming removed 1 base from V and 1 base from J; junction bases left unmatched: 3. Germline V CDR1 and CDR2: SGDLS, YYNGEE. This CDR3 spans 16 amino acids.

The V and J genes are TRBV19 and TRBJ1-5; tentative D call: TRBD1 (6 bases). CDR3 length: 16 residues. The V gene's germline CDR1 is LNHDA and CDR2 SQIVND (reference sequence). V was pared by 2 bases and J by 4 bases, with 15 bases between. The CDR3 reads CASSIYGRGSNQPQHF. For the CDR3, the DNA is TGTGCCAGTAGTATATATGGCAGGGGCTCAAATCAGCCCCAGCATTTT.

The chain is built from TRBV9 and TRBJ1-2; no clear D. Germline lookup yields CDR1 SGDLS and CDR2 YYNGEE. V was clipped by 4 bases and J by 10 bases, with 14 bases between them. The CDR3 runs to 12 residues. Here the CDR3 reads CASSPRYGSYTF. The DNA of the CDR3 is TGTGCCAGCAGCCCCCGTTACGGGTCCTACACCTTC.

This chain connects TRBV6-5 to TRBJ2-4, with 7 bases identical to TRBD2. Germline trimming cut 5 bases from V and 7 bases from J; bases unmatched to any gene: 5. Germline lookup yields CDR1 MNHEY and CDR2 SVGAGI. The CDR3 has 13 amino acids. The CDR3: CASSTSGGNIQYF. As DNA, the CDR3 is TGTGCCAGCAGTACCTCCGGGGGGAACATTCAGTACTTC.

This chain connects TRBV4-3 to TRBJ1-2; a possible D gene is TRBD1 (6 bases). Per the germline V gene, CDR1 is LGHNA and CDR2 is YSLEER. V dropped 0 bases and J dropped 2 bases, with 13 bases sitting between them. CDR3 size: 16 residues. The CDR3 DNA sequence: TGCGCCAGCAGCCAAGATCCCCGGACAGTGAACTATGGCTACACCTTC. This sequence encodes CASSQDPRTVNYGYTF.

This chain connects TRBV5-6 to TRBJ1-6, with TRBD1 as a possible D gene (5 bases). The CDR3 loop spans 16 amino acids. Germline assignment: CDR1 SGHDT and CDR2 YYEEEE. V was cut by 4 bases and J by 6 bases, with 17 bases left in between. CDR3 region: CASSDRGTLLNSPLHF. The DNA for the CDR3 is TGTGCCAGCAGCGACCGGGGGACGCTCCTTAATTCACCCCTCCACTTT.

The chain links TRBV11-2 to TRBJ2-2, with 7 bases lining up with TRBD1. J gave up 7 bases and V 4 bases, and 3 bases lay outside the gene matches. Germline V CDR1 and CDR2: SGHAT, FQNNGV. The CDR3 covers 13 residues. The CDR3: CASSSDRVGELFF. The CDR3 nucleotides are TGTGCCAGCAGCTCCGACAGGGTCGGGGAGCTGTTTTTT.

The chain couples TRBV2 to TRBJ1-1; a weak D match, TRBD1 (6 bases). The CDR3 has 14 amino acids. CDR1 and CDR2 (germline): SNHLY, FYNNEI. V was clipped by 8 bases and J by 4 bases, with 17 bases between them. CDR3 DNA: TGTGCCAGCTCGTTCTTGGGGACAAGCACTGAAGCTTTCTTT. Amino acid sequence: CASSFLGTSTEAFF.

The CDR3 sequence is CASSLGGTLAKNIQYF. The CDR3 coding sequence is TGTGCCAGCAGTTTAGGAGGGACCCTAGCCAAAAACATTCAGTACTTC. The genes are TRBV27 and TRBJ2-4, with D perhaps matching TRBD2 (6 bases). CDR3 length: 16 amino acids. The germline gives CDR1 MNHEY, CDR2 SMNVEV (reference sequence). Trimming shortened V by 2 bases and J by 0 bases, and 11 bases separated the two germline ends.

The chain employs TRBV28 and TRBJ1-2; the D gene is possibly TRBD1 (6 bases). V was shortened by 3 bases and J by 6 bases, with 8 bases between the two germline ends. Germline CDR1 is MDHEN and CDR2 is SYDVKM. The CDR3 consists of 12 residues. The CDR3 region has the DNA TGTGCCAGCAGTTTCCCAGGGGATGGCTACACCTTC. This gives the protein CASSFPGDGYTF.

V and J are TRBV24-1 and TRBJ2-1; 9 bases agree with TRBD1. V shed 3 bases and J 4 bases; nucleotides not matched to a gene: 9. Germline-derived CDR1 and CDR2 are KGHDR and SFDVKD. This CDR3 contains 17 residues. Written as DNA, the CDR3 is TGTGCCACCAGTGATACAGCCGGGACAGGGTGGTACAATGAGCAGTTCTTC. It specifies CATSDTAGTGWYNEQFF.